Sequencing of this T cell receptor (beta chain) was carried out in a study of blood T cell repertoires in COVID-19. Study summary: The origin of the acute and convalescent COVID-19 samples was the United States, Italy and Spain. PBMCs, B-cell-depleted T cells, or T cells were the source of the cDNA or gDNA that made up the material.

Original processing notes: Counts of nucleated cells, estimated from reference gene primer amplification, were obtained. TCRdb's copy holds only in-frame clones and misses some; the assay was immunoSEQ multiplex PCR. V and J calls and clone size are as listed in that table; D and trimming were resolved from the DNA. The repertoire has roughly 160,000 clones, approximately 90% of them found once; the top ten carry approximately 2.4%. This clone was seen a single time. The origin of this receptor is a man aged 18 to 35 with acute or convalescent COVID-19. The sample taken for sequencing was peripheral blood.

The CDR3: CASRGIAGETSTDTQYF. As DNA, the CDR3 is TGTGCCAGCAGGGGGATAGCGGGGGAAACTAGCACAGATACGCAGTATTTT. The V and J genes are TRBV2 and TRBJ2-3, with TRBD2 identical over 9 bases. After removal of 6 bases from V and 0 bases from J, the junction contained 10 bases not matched to a gene. CDR1 and CDR2 from the germline V gene are SNHLY and FYNNEI. The CDR3 covers 17 residues.